The 20 T cell receptor beta chains presented below share a single source sample, sequenced in a study of blood T cell dynamics during melanoma immunotherapy. Sample time point: week 3, after first cycle of checkpoint inhibitor. Sequencing used immunoSEQ multiplex PCR; TCRdb keeps in-frame clones, though not all of them. The sample includes 15,000 or so clones, 85% to 95% of them seen just once. The sample was effector memory CD8+ T cells from blood, taken from a patient treated with checkpoint blockade. The receptors stem from a human donor with melanoma.

This chain links TRBV5-4 with TRBJ2-3; 9 nucleotides match TRBD2. Per germline, CDR1 SGHNT and CDR2 YYREEE (reference sequence). This CDR3 contains 16 residues. The V segment lost 1 base and the J segment 4 bases; nucleotides outside the gene matches: 7. CDR3 loop: CASSLKREVSSDTQYF. DNA for the CDR3: TGTGCCAGCAGCTTGAAGCGGGAGGTATCATCAGATACGCAGTATTTT.

This clone showed up just once. J is TRBJ2-1 and V is TRBV29-1, with TRBD2 matching over 10 bases. This CDR3 has 18 amino acids. Germline V gene sequence: CDR1 SQVTM, CDR2 ANQGSEA. Trimming cost V 3 bases and J 6 bases; bases outside gene matches: 17. The CDR3 loop reads CSVDSPFLAGVVGNEQFF. CDR3 nucleotides: TGCAGCGTTGATTCCCCATTTCTAGCGGGAGTAGTGGGCAATGAGCAGTTCTTC.

This chain joins TRBV2 and TRBJ2-1; D might be TRBD2 (5 bases). Germline loops: CDR1 SNHLY, CDR2 FYNNEI. The V and J ends lost 3 bases and 0 bases respectively, with 6 bases between them. This CDR3 contains 14 residues. The CDR3 loop is CASSEGDSYNEQFF. CDR3 DNA: TGTGCCAGCAGTGAGGGAGACTCCTACAATGAGCAGTTCTTC.

The chain has TRBV11-2 and TRBJ2-7; no definite D call. Looked up from germline, CDR1 is SGHAT and CDR2 is FQNNGV. The CDR3 runs 13 residues. Trimming removed 6 bases at V and 2 bases at J, with 11 bases between. Here the CDR3 reads CASRHYSTYEQYF. CDR3 bases: TGTGCCAGCAGACATTACAGTACCTACGAGCAGTACTTC.

The chain uses TRBV5-4 and TRBJ1-4; 8 positions agree with TRBD1. The CDR3 totals 15 residues. Germline trimming cut 4 bases from V and 4 bases from J; bases unmatched to any gene: 6. The germline CDR1 and CDR2 sequences are SGHNT and YYREEE (reference sequence). In nucleotides, the CDR3 is TGTGCCAGCAGCGGGGGACAGGCTCTTAATGAAAAACTGTTTTTT. Protein product: CASSGGQALNEKLFF.

V is TRBV27 and J is TRBJ2-7, with D unresolved. The CDR3 extends over 14 amino acids. Trimming pared 5 bases from V and 2 bases from J, leaving 13 bases between. Germline V gene data show CDR1 as MNHEY and CDR2 as SMNVEV (reference sequence). This CDR3 reads CASSPRTGPYEQYF. CDR3 bases: TGTGCCAGCAGTCCCCGGACGGGCCCCTACGAGCAGTACTTC.

The rearrangement links TRBV7-8 to TRBJ2-7, with D hard to call. Germline CDR1 SGHVS, CDR2 FQNEAQ. The ends were cut back, 1 base at V and 6 bases at J, with 10 bases in the middle. The length of the CDR3 is 13 residues. The DNA for the CDR3 is TGTGCCAGCAGCTTAGGCGCACGAAGCGAGCAGTACTTC. As protein: CASSLGARSEQYF.

J is TRBJ2-3 and V is TRBV9, with D possibly called TRBD1 or TRBD2 (5 bases each). Germline assignment: CDR1 SGDLS and CDR2 YYNGEE. There are 13 residues in the CDR3. The ends were cut back, 3 bases at V and 4 bases at J, with 9 bases in the middle. This CDR3 reads CASSAGAPDTQYF. The CDR3 DNA sequence: TGTGCCAGCAGCGCCGGGGCCCCAGATACGCAGTATTTT.

DNA for the CDR3: TGTGCCAGCAGTGAAGGGCTAGCGATCTCCTACGAGCAGTACTTC. Encoded protein: CASSEGLAISYEQYF. This rearrangement joins TRBV2 to TRBJ2-7; D is perhaps TRBD2 (6 bases). CDR3 length: 15 amino acids. In germline, CDR1 is SNHLY, CDR2 FYNNEI. Trimming pared 1 base from V and 0 bases from J, leaving 10 bases between.

This chain connects TRBV2 to TRBJ2-3, with 8 bases matching TRBD1. Germline CDR1 reads SNHLY; CDR2 reads FYNNEI. The CDR3 length is 15 residues. The trim removed 1 base at V and 4 bases at J, leaving 4 bases unmatched. CDR3 in amino acids: CASSEGQGAADTQYF. The CDR3 bases are TGTGCCAGCAGTGAAGGGCAGGGGGCTGCAGATACGCAGTATTTT.

The CDR3 sequence: CASIRASIILNSPLHF. The CDR3, as DNA: TGTGCCAGTATCAGGGCCTCCATTATTCTTAATTCACCCCTCCACTTT. The chain couples TRBV19 to TRBJ1-6; D possibly corresponds to TRBD1 (5 bases). CDR3 length: 16 residues. Germline V gene data show CDR1 as LNHDA and CDR2 as SQIVND (reference sequence). V was trimmed by 7 bases and J by 6 bases, leaving 19 bases between them.

The V gene is TRBV5-6, the J gene TRBJ2-7; D uncertain. V was pared by 0 bases and J by 0 bases, with 7 bases between. Germline values: CDR1 SGHDT, CDR2 YYEEEE. The CDR3 runs 14 residues. The CDR3 region is CASSLGVGSYEQYF. As DNA, the CDR3 is TGTGCCAGCAGCTTGGGGGTCGGCTCCTACGAGCAGTACTTC.

V and J are TRBV4-1 and TRBJ2-5; a weak D match, TRBD1 (5 bases). Trimming removed 4 bases at V and 5 bases at J, with 8 bases between. The CDR3 length is 12 residues. Looked up from germline, CDR1 is MGHRA and CDR2 is YSYEKL. CDR3 region: CASSLAGETQYF. CDR3 sequence (DNA): TGCGCCAGCAGCCTGGCAGGGGAGACCCAGTACTTC.

In this sample, this clone turned up once. The CDR3 region has the DNA TGTGCCAGCGCCCACGACTGGGGGGGCACCGGGGAGCTGTTTTTT. As protein: CASAHDWGGTGELFF. The rearrangement uses TRBV7-6 and TRBJ2-2, with 7 positions matching TRBD2. The CDR3 spans 15 residues. The ends lost 8 bases at V and 4 bases at J; junction bases unmatched: 10. In germline, CDR1 is SGHVS, CDR2 FNYEAQ.

The rearrangement uses TRBV6-1 and TRBJ2-1, with 8 bases matching TRBD2. This CDR3 region has 13 residues. Germline lookup yields CDR1 MNHNS and CDR2 SASEGT. With 8 bases clipped from V and 5 bases from J, the junction kept 5 bases outside the gene matches. CDR3 in DNA: TGTGCCAGCTTAGGGACTAGAAACAATGAGCAGTTCTTC. This gives the protein CASLGTRNNEQFF.

The rearrangement joins TRBV28 to TRBJ2-2, with a possible D match to TRBD2 (6 bases). Germline V gene lookup returns CDR1 MDHEN and CDR2 SYDVKM. Trimming stripped 4 bases from V and 2 bases from J, with 11 bases between. This CDR3 is 15 amino acids long. CDR3 DNA sequence: TGTGCCAGCAGTTCTCCGGGACTTAACACCGGGGAGCTGTTTTTT. Amino acids: CASSSPGLNTGELFF. The variable domain in full, completed from reference TRBV28 and TRBJ2-2, reads DVKVTQSSRYLVKRTGEKVFLECVQDMDHENMFWYRQDPGLGLRLIYFSYDVKMKEKGDIPEGYSVSREKKERFSLILESASTNQTSMYLCASSSPGLNTGELFFGEGSRLTVL.

The chain carries TRBV10-2 and TRBJ2-7, with D perhaps TRBD1 (6 bases). Trimming took off 2 bases at V and 3 bases at J, with 14 bases between the two ends. The CDR3 extends over 15 amino acids. CDR1 is WSHSY and CDR2 is SAAADI in the germline V gene. As DNA, the CDR3 is TGCGCCAGCAGTGAGGGGACAAGGGCGGGCTACGAGCAGTACTTC. Translating it yields CASSEGTRAGYEQYF.

J is TRBJ2-2 and V is TRBV19; 10 nucleotides align to TRBD1. The CDR3 spans 16 residues. CDR1 is LNHDA, CDR2 SQIVND, per germline (reference sequence). The J segment lost 6 bases and the V segment lost 5 bases, leaving 9 bases of the junction unmatched. The CDR3 DNA sequence: TGTGCCAGTAGTTTCCCGGGACAGGGGTCCCCCGGGGAGCTGTTTTTT. Residues: CASSFPGQGSPGELFF.

The gene calls are TRBV27 and TRBJ2-1, with TRBD2 matching 11 bases. CDR1 and CDR2 from the germline V gene are MNHEY and SMNVEV (reference sequence). This CDR3 contains 15 residues. V trimming: 6 bases; J trimming: 9 bases; junction bases outside the gene matches: 10. CDR3 in amino acids: CASSPILAGGGEQFF. In nucleotides, the CDR3 is TGTGCCAGCAGCCCGATTTTAGCGGGAGGGGGTGAGCAGTTCTTC.

This chain joins TRBV9 and TRBJ2-1; D might be TRBD1 or TRBD2, each matching 5 bases. This CDR3 has 15 residues. V was pared by 0 bases and J by 6 bases, with 13 bases between. CDR1 and CDR2 (germline): SGDLS, YYNGEE. This CDR3 reads CASSVGLGAGNEQFF. The CDR3 DNA reads TGTGCCAGCAGCGTAGGCCTAGGGGCGGGCAATGAGCAGTTCTTC. Together with reference TRBV9 and TRBJ2-1, the CDR3 gives the full variable domain: DSGVTQTPKHLITATGQRVTLRCSPRSGDLSVYWYQQSLDQGLQFLIQYYNGEERAKGNILERFSAQQFPDLHSELNLSSLELGDSALYFCASSVGLGAGNEQFFGPGTRLTVL.